What follows is one T cell receptor (beta chain) and its context. These data are taken from a study of cytomegalovirus exposure and HLA in healthy donors. Between the trimmed V and J ends, which lost 2 bases and 1 base, there was a span of 15 bases. The CDR3 runs to 18 residues. Per germline, CDR1 MGHRA and CDR2 YSYEKL. The study ran its PCR with 60 Vbeta and 13 Jbeta primers. This table comes from immunoSEQ multiplex PCR, and its TCRdb copy is limited to in-frame clones, with some not included. This table has under 170,000 clones, 75% to 85% appearing once. The chain is built from TRBV4-1 and TRBJ1-6; maybe TRBD1 (6 bases). This TCR was recovered from a middle-aged man in good health and CMV-seropositive. Source material: PBMCs. The CDR3 coding sequence is TGCGCCAGCAGCCAACTCGGAATGGGGGCTTCCTATAATTCACCCCTCCACTTT. Protein sequence: CASSQLGMGASYNSPLHF.